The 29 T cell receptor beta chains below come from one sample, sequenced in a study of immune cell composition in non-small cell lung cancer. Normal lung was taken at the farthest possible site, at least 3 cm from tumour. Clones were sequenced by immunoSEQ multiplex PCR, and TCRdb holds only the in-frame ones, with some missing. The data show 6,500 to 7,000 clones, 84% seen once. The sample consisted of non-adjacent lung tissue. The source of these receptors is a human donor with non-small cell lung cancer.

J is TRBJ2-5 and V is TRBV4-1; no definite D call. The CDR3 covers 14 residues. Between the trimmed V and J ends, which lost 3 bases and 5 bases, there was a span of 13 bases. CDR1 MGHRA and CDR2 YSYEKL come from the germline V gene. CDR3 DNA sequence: TGCGCCAGCAGCCACCATAGCCGGTGGGAGACCCAGTACTTC. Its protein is CASSHHSRWETQYF.

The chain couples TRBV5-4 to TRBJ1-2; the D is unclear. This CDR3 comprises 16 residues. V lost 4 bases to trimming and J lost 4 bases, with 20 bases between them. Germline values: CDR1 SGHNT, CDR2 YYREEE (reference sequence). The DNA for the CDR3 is TGTGCCAGCAGCCAAGAGGGAGCTGGGGAAATCTATGGCTACACCTTC. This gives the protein CASSQEGAGEIYGYTF.

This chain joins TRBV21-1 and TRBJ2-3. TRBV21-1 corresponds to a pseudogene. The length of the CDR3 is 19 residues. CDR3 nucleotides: TGTGCCAGCAGCAAACGGGCCAGTGGGGGTCTAGTGGAGACAGATACGCAGTATTTT. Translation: CASSKRASGGLVETDTQYF.

As DNA, the CDR3 is TGTGCCAGCAGCACCTCAGGGGGCGCCAACTATGGCTACACCTTC. This encodes CASSTSGGANYGYTF. The chain combines TRBV7-2 with TRBJ1-2; 8 positions agree with TRBD1. The CDR3 has 15 amino acids. CDR1 is SGHTA and CDR2 is FQGNSA in the germline V gene. Germline trimming cut 5 bases from V and 2 bases from J; bases unmatched to any gene: 7.

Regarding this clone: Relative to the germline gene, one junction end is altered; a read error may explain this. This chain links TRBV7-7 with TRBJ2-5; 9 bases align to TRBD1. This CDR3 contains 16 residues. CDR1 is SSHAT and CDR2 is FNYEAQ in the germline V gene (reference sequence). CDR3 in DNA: TGTGCTAGCAGCTTAGAAGGACAGGGGCGAGGGGAGACCCAGTACTTC. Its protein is CASSLEGQGRGETQYF.

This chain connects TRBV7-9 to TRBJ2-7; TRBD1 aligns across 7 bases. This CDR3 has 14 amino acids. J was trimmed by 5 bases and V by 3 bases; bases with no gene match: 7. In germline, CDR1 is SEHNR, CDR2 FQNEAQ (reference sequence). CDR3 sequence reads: CASSFVEGGHEQYF. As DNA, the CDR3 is TGTGCCAGCAGCTTTGTCGAAGGGGGCCACGAGCAGTACTTC.

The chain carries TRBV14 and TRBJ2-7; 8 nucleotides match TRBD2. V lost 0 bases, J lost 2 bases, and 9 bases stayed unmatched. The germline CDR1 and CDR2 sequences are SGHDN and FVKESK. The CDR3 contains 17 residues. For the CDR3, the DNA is TGTGCCAGCAGCCAAGATTGGGGAGCGGGGGTAGCCTACGAGCAGTACTTC. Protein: CASSQDWGAGVAYEQYF.

The CDR3 region is CASSLDGRGGEKLFF. The CDR3 DNA sequence: TGTGCCAGCAGCTTAGACGGCAGGGGGGGTGAAAAACTGTTTTTT. The V gene is TRBV7-9, the J gene TRBJ1-4, with 7 positions matching TRBD1. In germline, CDR1 is SEHNR, CDR2 FQNEAQ (reference sequence). There are 15 residues in the CDR3. J was trimmed by 7 bases and V by 1 base; bases with no gene match: 6. Full variable domain (outside the CDR3, taken from reference TRBV7-9 and TRBJ1-4): DTGVSQNPRHKITKRGQNVTFRCDPISEHNRLYWYRQTLGQGPEFLTYFQNEAQLEKSRLLSDRFSAERPKGSFSTLEIQRTEQGDSAMYLCASSLDGRGGEKLFFGSGTQLSVL.

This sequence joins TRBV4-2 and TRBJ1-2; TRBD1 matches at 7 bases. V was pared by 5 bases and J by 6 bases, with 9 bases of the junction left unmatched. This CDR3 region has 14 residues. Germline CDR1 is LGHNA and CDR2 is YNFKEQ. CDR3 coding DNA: TGTGCCAGCAGCTCGGTAGGGGGCCGGGATGGCTACACCTTC. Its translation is CASSSVGGRDGYTF.

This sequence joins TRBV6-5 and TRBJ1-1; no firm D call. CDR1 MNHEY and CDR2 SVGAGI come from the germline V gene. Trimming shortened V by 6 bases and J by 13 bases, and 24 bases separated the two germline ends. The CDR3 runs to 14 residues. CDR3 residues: CASRPFDTPNKLFF. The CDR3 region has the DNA TGTGCCAGCAGACCTTTCGACACCCCAAATAAGCTTTTCTTT.

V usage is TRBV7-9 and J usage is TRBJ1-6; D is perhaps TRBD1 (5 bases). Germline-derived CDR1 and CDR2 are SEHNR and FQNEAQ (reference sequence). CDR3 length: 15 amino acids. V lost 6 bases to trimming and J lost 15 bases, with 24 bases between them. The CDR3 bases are TGTGCCAGCAGTCCCATTTTGGGGACCCAGGGCCTCCTCCACTTT. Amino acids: CASSPILGTQGLLHF.

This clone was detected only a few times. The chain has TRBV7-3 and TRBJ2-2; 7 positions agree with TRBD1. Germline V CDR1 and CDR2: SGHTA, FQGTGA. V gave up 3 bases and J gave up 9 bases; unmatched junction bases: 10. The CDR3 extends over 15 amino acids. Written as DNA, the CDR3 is TGTGCCAGCAGCTTTATTGAAGGGGGCGAGAGGGAGCTGTTTTTT. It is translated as CASSFIEGGERELFF.

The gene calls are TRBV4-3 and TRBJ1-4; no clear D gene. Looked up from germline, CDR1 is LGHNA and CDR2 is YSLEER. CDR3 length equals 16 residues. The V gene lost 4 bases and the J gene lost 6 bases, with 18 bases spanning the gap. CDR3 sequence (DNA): TGCGCCAGCAGCCCCGAGACTTCAGGAGGCTATGAAAAACTGTTTTTT. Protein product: CASSPETSGGYEKLFF.

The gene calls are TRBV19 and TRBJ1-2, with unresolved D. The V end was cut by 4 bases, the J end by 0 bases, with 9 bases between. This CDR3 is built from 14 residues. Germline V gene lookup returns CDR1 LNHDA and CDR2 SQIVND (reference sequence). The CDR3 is CASSTSVANYGYTF. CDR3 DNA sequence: TGTGCCAGTAGTACGTCAGTGGCTAACTATGGCTACACCTTC.

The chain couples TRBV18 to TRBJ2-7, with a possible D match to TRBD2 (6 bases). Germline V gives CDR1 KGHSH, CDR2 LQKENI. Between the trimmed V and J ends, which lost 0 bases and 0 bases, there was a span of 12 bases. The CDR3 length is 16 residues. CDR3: CASSPPRGSSSYEQYF. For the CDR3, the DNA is TGTGCCAGCTCACCACCCCGGGGGAGCAGCTCCTACGAGCAGTACTTC. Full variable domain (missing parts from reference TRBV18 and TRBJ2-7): NAGVMQNPRHLVRRRGQEARLRCSPMKGHSHVYWYRQLPEEGLKFMVYLQKENIIDESGMPKERFSAEFPKEGPSILRIQQVVRGDSAAYFCASSPPRGSSSYEQYFGPGTRLTVT.

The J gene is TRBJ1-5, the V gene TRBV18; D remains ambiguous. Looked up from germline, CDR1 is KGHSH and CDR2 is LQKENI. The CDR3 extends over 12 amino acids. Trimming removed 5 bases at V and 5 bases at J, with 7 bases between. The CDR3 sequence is CASSRGDQPQHF. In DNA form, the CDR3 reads TGTGCCAGCTCAAGAGGAGATCAGCCCCAGCATTTT.

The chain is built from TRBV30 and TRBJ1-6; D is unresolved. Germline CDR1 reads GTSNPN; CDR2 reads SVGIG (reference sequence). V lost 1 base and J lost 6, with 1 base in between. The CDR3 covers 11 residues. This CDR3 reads CAWSGNSPLHF. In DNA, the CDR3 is TGTGCCTGGAGTGGTAATTCACCCCTCCACTTT. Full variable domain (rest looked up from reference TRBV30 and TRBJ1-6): SQTIHQWPATLVQPVGSPLSLECTVEGTSNPNLYWYRQAAGRGLQLLFYSVGIGQISSEVPQNLSASRPQDRQFILSSKKLLLSDSGFYLCAWSGNSPLHFGNGTRLTVT.

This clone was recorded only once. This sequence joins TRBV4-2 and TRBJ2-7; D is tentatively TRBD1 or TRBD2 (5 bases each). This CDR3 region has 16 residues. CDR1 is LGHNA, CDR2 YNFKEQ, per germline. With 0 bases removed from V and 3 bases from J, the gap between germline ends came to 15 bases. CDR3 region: CASSQDWGTGVYEQYF. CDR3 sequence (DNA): TGTGCCAGCAGCCAAGATTGGGGGACCGGGGTCTACGAGCAGTACTTC.

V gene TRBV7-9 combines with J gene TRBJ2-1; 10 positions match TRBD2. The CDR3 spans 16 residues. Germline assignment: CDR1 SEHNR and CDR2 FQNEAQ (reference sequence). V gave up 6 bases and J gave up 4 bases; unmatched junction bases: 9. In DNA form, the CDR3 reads TGTGCCAGCAGAAAGGCCGGGACTAGCGAATACAATGAGCAGTTCTTC. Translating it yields CASRKAGTSEYNEQFF.

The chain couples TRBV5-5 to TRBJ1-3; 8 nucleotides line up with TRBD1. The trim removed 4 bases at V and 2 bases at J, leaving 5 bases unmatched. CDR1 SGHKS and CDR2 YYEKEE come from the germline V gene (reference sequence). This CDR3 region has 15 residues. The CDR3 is CASSLGQGAGNTIYF. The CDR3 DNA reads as TGTGCCAGCAGCCTCGGACAGGGCGCTGGAAACACCATATATTTT. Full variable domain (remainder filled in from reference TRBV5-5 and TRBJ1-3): DAGVTQSPTHLIKTRGQQVTLRCSPISGHKSVSWYQQVLGQGPQFIFQYYEKEERGRGNFPDRFSARQFPNYSSELNVNALLLGDSALYLCASSLGQGAGNTIYFGEGSWLTVV.

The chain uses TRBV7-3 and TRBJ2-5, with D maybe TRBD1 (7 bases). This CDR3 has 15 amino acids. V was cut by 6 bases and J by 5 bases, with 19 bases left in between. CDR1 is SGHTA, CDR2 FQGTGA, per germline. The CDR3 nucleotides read TGTGCCAGCAGTTTGACAGGGTATCGGGAGGAGACCCAGTACTTC. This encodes CASSLTGYREETQYF.

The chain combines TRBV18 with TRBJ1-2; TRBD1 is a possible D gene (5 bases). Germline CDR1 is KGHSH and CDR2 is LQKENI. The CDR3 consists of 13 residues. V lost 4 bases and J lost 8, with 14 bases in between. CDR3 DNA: TGTGCCAGCTCACAACGTTCAGGGTTAGGCTACACCTTC. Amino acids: CASSQRSGLGYTF.

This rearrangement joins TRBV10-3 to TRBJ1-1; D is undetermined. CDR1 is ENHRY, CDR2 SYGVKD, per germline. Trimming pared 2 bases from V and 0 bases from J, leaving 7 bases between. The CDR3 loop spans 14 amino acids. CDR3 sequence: CAISERRMNTEAFF. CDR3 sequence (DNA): TGTGCCATCAGTGAGCGACGGATGAACACTGAAGCTTTCTTT.

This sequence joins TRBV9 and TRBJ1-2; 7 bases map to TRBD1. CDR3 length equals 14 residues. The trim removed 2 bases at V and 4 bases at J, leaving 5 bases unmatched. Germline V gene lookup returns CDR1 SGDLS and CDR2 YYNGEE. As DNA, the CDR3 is TGTGCCAGCAGCGTCGGGAGGGACAGCTATGGCTACACCTTC. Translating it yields CASSVGRDSYGYTF. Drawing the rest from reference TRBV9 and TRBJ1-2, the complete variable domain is DSGVTQTPKHLITATGQRVTLRCSPRSGDLSVYWYQQSLDQGLQFLIQYYNGEERAKGNILERFSAQQFPDLHSELNLSSLELGDSALYFCASSVGRDSYGYTFGSGTRLTVV.

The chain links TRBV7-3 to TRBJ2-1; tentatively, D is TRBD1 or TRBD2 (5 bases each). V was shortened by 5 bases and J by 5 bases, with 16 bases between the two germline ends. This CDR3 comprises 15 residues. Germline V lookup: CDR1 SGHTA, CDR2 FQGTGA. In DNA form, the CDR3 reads TGTGCCAGCAGCCCTAATCGGGACGCCAACAATGAGCAGTTCTTC. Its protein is CASSPNRDANNEQFF. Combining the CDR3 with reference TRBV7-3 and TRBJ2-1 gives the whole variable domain GAGVSQTPSNKVTEKGKYVELRCDPISGHTALYWYRQSLGQGPEFLIYFQGTGAADDSGLPNDRFFAVRPEGSVSTLKIQRTERGDSAVYLCASSPNRDANNEQFFGPGTRLTVL.

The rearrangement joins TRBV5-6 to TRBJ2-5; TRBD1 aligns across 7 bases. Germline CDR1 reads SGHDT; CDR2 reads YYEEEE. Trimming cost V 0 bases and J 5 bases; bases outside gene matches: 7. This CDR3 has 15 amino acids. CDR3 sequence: CASSLGRQGMETQYF. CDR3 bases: TGTGCCAGCAGCTTGGGGAGACAGGGCATGGAGACCCAGTACTTC.

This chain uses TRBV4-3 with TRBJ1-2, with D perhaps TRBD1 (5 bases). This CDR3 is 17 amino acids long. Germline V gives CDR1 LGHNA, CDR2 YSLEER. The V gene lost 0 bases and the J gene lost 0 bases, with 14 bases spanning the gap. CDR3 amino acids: CASSQDSVAGTNYGYTF. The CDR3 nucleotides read TGCGCCAGCAGCCAAGATTCCGTGGCAGGGACTAACTATGGCTACACCTTC.

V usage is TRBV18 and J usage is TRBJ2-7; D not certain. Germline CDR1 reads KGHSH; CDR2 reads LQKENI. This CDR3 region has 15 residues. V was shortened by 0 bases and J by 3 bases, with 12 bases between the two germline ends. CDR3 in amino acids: CASSPPYSRFYEQYF. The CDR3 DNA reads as TGTGCCAGCTCACCACCGTACAGCCGTTTCTACGAGCAGTACTTC.

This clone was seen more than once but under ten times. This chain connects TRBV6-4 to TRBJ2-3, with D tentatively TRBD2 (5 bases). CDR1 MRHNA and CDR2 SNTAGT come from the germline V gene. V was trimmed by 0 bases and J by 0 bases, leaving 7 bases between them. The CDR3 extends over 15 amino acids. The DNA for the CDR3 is TGTGCCAGCAGTGACTCGGCTAGCAGCACAGATACGCAGTATTTT. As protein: CASSDSASSTDTQYF.